This T cell receptor (beta chain) was captured by sequencing in a study of blood T cell repertoires in COVID-19. As for the study in general: The United States, Italy and Spain supplied acute and convalescent COVID-19 samples.

Sequencing was performed with immunoSEQ multiplex PCR; in TCRdb, only in-frame clones are kept and a portion is missing. This table holds 150,000 to 200,000 clones, approximately 95% found once. A Seattle source enrolled patients during active infection and followed them longitudinally. V lost 3 bases and J 5 bases, leaving 22 bases between the germline ends. The CDR3 length is 17 residues. CDR1 is LNHDA and CDR2 is SQIVND in the germline V gene (reference sequence). V and J are TRBV19 and TRBJ2-5, with D possibly TRBD1 on 5 matching bases. This TCR derives from a woman aged 55-69 years with COVID-19, enrolled during active disease. The sample taken for sequencing was peripheral blood. The CDR3 DNA follows: TGTGCCAGTAGTATCTATGGTGTCGGGTTGTCAGGGGAGACCCAGTACTTC. Translation gives CASSIYGVGLSGETQYF.